This T cell receptor (beta chain) was retrieved from a study of CD8+ T cells in alopecia areata. Study details: A regimen of oral tofacitinib, 5 to 10 mg twice daily, was given to treated patients. Treatment with tofacitinib (6 to 18 months) was followed by 6 months off drug. Study results and limitations: For lesional scalp, especially alopecia totalis/universalis, clonality was higher than in normal scalp.

Reverse transcribed after extraction, RNA yielded cDNA as the sequencing template. Measured with immunoSEQ multiplex PCR; TCRdb has only the in-frame clones, and not every one. The table has approximately 210,000 clones, less than 70% seen once. Treatment here: oral pan-JAK inhibitor, 5-10 mg twice daily. Alopecia areata patients gave lesional scalp punch biopsies and peripheral blood samples. Points on this clone: The antigen remains unidentified.

J was trimmed by 2 bases and V by 1 base; bases with no gene match: 4. This CDR3 contains 15 residues. The germline gives CDR1 LGHNA, CDR2 YSLEER. The sample consisted of CD4+ T cells sorted from blood, taken at approximately week 50, from a patient treated with tofacitinib. The chain uses TRBV4-3 and TRBJ1-2, with TRBD1 identical over 7 bases. This clonotype originated in a human donor with alopecia areata. The CDR3 reads CASSQGEGANYGYTF. The CDR3 DNA is TGCGCCAGCAGCCAAGGAGAGGGGGCCAACTATGGCTACACCTTC.